These 21 T cell receptor beta chains share one sample of origin, sequenced in a study of radiation and T cells in renal cell carcinoma. Time point in this sample: baseline pretreatment blood. Described treatment: 15 Gy SBRT to primary tumor, nephrectomy 4 weeks later. TCRdb's copy holds only in-frame clones and misses some; the assay was immunoSEQ multiplex PCR. The table shows 130,000 or so clones, with around four fifths occurring only once. The specimen comprised blood, sampled from a patient whose treatment included radiotherapy and nephrectomy. The source of these receptors is a woman aged 50 to 60 with renal cell carcinoma.

The CDR3 region has the DNA TGTGCCAGCAGCCCGTACGTGGTGACTAGCGGGGGAGATACGCAGTATTTT. As protein: CASSPYVVTSGGDTQYF. V and J are TRBV7-6 and TRBJ2-3; 12 bases line up with TRBD2. CDR1 and CDR2 (germline): SGHVS, FNYEAQ. This CDR3 has 17 residues. V was clipped by 5 bases and J by 5 bases; unmatched bases: 11.

The chain combines TRBV6-5 with TRBJ2-1; D is unresolved. Germline loops: CDR1 MNHEY, CDR2 SVGAGI. The germline V and J ends were trimmed by 6 bases and 5 bases, with 11 bases remaining between them. The CDR3 is made up of 13 amino acids. CDR3 DNA sequence: TGTGCCAGCAGCCGTGGATTGGACAATGAGCAGTTCTTC. Translation: CASSRGLDNEQFF.

A word on this clone: The identical CDR3 is also encoded by other nucleotide sequences in the sample. J is TRBJ2-7 and V is TRBV7-2; perhaps TRBD2 as D (6 bases). With 3 bases removed from V and 0 bases from J, the gap between germline ends came to 12 bases. This CDR3 region has 15 residues. Germline V gene sequence: CDR1 SGHTA, CDR2 FQGNSA. DNA of the CDR3: TGTGCCAGCAGCTTGGGGCGGGGCCGCTCCTACGAGCAGTACTTC. Its protein product is CASSLGRGRSYEQYF.

The rearrangement joins TRBV21-1 to TRBJ1-6. TRBV21-1 is a known pseudogene. The CDR3 is 15 residues long. The CDR3 sequence is CASSKVWKGNSPLHF. Here the CDR3 DNA reads TGTGCCAGCAGCAAAGTCTGGAAAGGGAATTCACCCCTCCACTTT.

The V gene is TRBV6-5, the J gene TRBJ1-5; 7 nucleotides match TRBD1. Trimming cost V 9 bases and J 6 bases; bases outside gene matches: 11. This CDR3 spans 14 amino acids. Germline CDR1 reads MNHEY; CDR2 reads SVGAGI. The CDR3 region has the DNA TGTGCCAGACCTACAGGGGCGGTAGGTCAGCCCCAGCATTTT. Translated, it gives CARPTGAVGQPQHF.

V usage is TRBV20-1 and J usage is TRBJ2-7; D may correspond to TRBD1 or TRBD2 (5 bases each). Germline CDR1 and CDR2: DFQATT and SNEGSKA (reference sequence). V shed 6 bases and J shed 4 bases, with 10 bases lying between them. The CDR3 sequence is 11 residues long. Here the CDR3 reads CSALWGYEQYF. CDR3 in DNA: TGCAGTGCCCTGTGGGGGTACGAGCAGTACTTC.

This clone has just one count. The CDR3 DNA reads TGTGCCAGCAGTTACGGGGGTAACGGAAACACCATATATTTT. Amino acids: CASSYGGNGNTIYF. This chain joins TRBV6-5 and TRBJ1-3, with a tentative D call TRBD1 (5 bases). The CDR3 covers 14 residues. The V gene lost 2 bases and the J gene lost 4 bases, with 9 bases spanning the gap. Germline-derived CDR1 and CDR2 are MNHEY and SVGAGI.

This clone appeared a single time. V usage is TRBV6-1 and J usage is TRBJ1-1; possible D gene TRBD1, 5 bases. The CDR3 spans 12 residues. Looked up from germline, CDR1 is MNHNS and CDR2 is SASEGT. V was trimmed by 6 bases and J by 7 bases, leaving 12 bases between them. CDR3 sequence reads: CASSAAGGEAFF. DNA of the CDR3: TGTGCCAGCAGCGCTGCCGGGGGTGAAGCTTTCTTT.

The chain couples TRBV4-2 to TRBJ2-3, with 9 bases identical to TRBD2. V dropped 5 bases and J dropped 10; count of bases not matched to a gene: 16. The CDR3 contains 16 residues. Germline V gives CDR1 LGHNA, CDR2 YNFKEQ. The DNA for the CDR3 is TGTGCCAGCAGCTCCTCCGCGGGAGGGCCATGGGAATCGCAGTATTTT. This translates into CASSSSAGGPWESQYF.

V gene TRBV19 combines with J gene TRBJ1-4; 7 nucleotides match TRBD1. The V segment lost 6 bases and the J segment 3 bases; nucleotides outside the gene matches: 7. This CDR3 region has 15 residues. CDR1 and CDR2 (germline): LNHDA, SQIVND (reference sequence). The CDR3 DNA reads TGTGCCAGTAGCCCTACAGGGGACCCTAATGAAAAACTGTTTTTT. This encodes CASSPTGDPNEKLFF.

The chain joins TRBV25-1 to TRBJ1-1; D may be TRBD1 (5 bases). Germline V gene sequence: CDR1 MGHDK, CDR2 SYGVNS. The CDR3 runs 14 residues. The ends were cut back, 4 bases at V and 4 bases at J, with 13 bases in the middle. This chain's CDR3 is CASSVADGATEAFF. DNA for the CDR3: TGTGCCAGCAGTGTAGCGGACGGGGCCACTGAAGCTTTCTTT.

This clone was seen more than once but under ten times. CDR3 sequence reads: CAIEQGISYEQYF. For the CDR3, the DNA is TGTGCCATCGAACAGGGGATCTCCTACGAGCAGTACTTC. The chain uses TRBV7-9 and TRBJ2-7; 7 positions agree with TRBD1. The germline V gene has CDR1 SEHNR and CDR2 FQNEAQ (reference sequence). This CDR3 has 13 residues. With V trimmed by 10 bases and J by 0 bases, 6 bases remained unmatched.

This chain connects TRBV10-3 to TRBJ2-7; TRBD2 agrees at 13 bases. The CDR3 loop spans 14 amino acids. Per the germline V gene, CDR1 is ENHRY and CDR2 is SYGVKD. V was clipped by 3 bases and J by 6 bases; unmatched bases: 2. The CDR3 loop reads CAISEGLAGVEQYF. Here the CDR3 DNA reads TGTGCCATCAGTGAAGGACTAGCGGGAGTCGAGCAGTACTTC.

The chain uses TRBV27 and TRBJ2-1; 11 bases match TRBD2. Germline assignment: CDR1 MNHEY and CDR2 SMNVEV (reference sequence). The CDR3 totals 15 residues. Losses at the gene ends were 2 bases for V and 7 bases for J; bases not matched to a gene: 4. The CDR3 here is CASSLITSGSNEQFF. The CDR3 region has the DNA TGTGCCAGCAGTTTAATCACTAGCGGGAGTAATGAGCAGTTCTTC.

J is TRBJ2-7 and V is TRBV5-1; TRBD2 matches at 12 bases. The CDR3 contains 15 residues. The germline gives CDR1 SGHRS, CDR2 YFSETQ. The ends lost 1 base at V and 4 bases at J; junction bases unmatched: 3. CDR3 residues: CASSLRLAGGYEQYF. Written as DNA, the CDR3 is TGCGCCAGCAGCTTGCGCCTAGCGGGAGGGTACGAGCAGTACTTC.

V and J are TRBV5-1 and TRBJ2-6; D could derive from TRBD1 or TRBD2 (5 bases each). Germline V lookup: CDR1 SGHRS, CDR2 YFSETQ. V lost 2 bases to trimming and J lost 0 bases, with 6 bases between them. The CDR3 has 15 amino acids. The DNA of the CDR3 is TGCGCCAGCAGCTTCGGGACCTCTGGGGCCAACGTCCTGACTTTC. Its translation is CASSFGTSGANVLTF.

This clone appeared a few times. V and J are TRBV28 and TRBJ1-5; D perhaps matches TRBD1 (6 bases). The V gene's germline CDR1 is MDHEN and CDR2 SYDVKM. CDR3 length: 14 residues. The V gene lost 4 bases and the J gene lost 11 bases, with 18 bases spanning the gap. The CDR3 DNA reads as TGTGCCAGCAGTTCCGGGACACCCCCAGGGGCCCAGCATTTT. This sequence encodes CASSSGTPPGAQHF.

This sequence joins TRBV6-5 and TRBJ2-3, with TRBD1 identical over 7 bases. V lost 0 bases to trimming and J lost 2 bases; unmatched junction nucleotides: 5. Germline CDR1 reads MNHEY; CDR2 reads SVGAGI. The CDR3 runs 16 residues. The CDR3 nucleotides read TGTGCCAGCAGTTACTCGGGGACAGAGCACACAGATACGCAGTATTTT. Protein sequence: CASSYSGTEHTDTQYF.

This chain uses TRBV30 with TRBJ1-2; D gene ambiguous. This CDR3 is 14 amino acids long. Between the trimmed V and J ends, which lost 4 bases and 0 bases, there was a span of 12 bases. Germline assignment: CDR1 GTSNPN and CDR2 SVGIG (reference sequence). Here the CDR3 reads CAWTTDYSNYGYTF. CDR3 sequence (DNA): TGTGCCTGGACGACCGATTACTCTAACTATGGCTACACCTTC.

V gene TRBV28 combines with J gene TRBJ2-7; 9 bases are a match to TRBD1. Germline V gives CDR1 MDHEN, CDR2 SYDVKM. This CDR3 is 15 amino acids long. V trimming: 2 bases; J trimming: 1 base; junction bases outside the gene matches: 3. Here the CDR3 DNA reads TGTGCCAGCAGTTTACCGGGACAGGGATCCTACGAGCAGTACTTC. Protein product: CASSLPGQGSYEQYF. The full variable domain, rest sourced from reference TRBV28 and TRBJ2-7, is DVKVTQSSRYLVKRTGEKVFLECVQDMDHENMFWYRQDPGLGLRLIYFSYDVKMKEKGDIPEGYSVSREKKERFSLILESASTNQTSMYLCASSLPGQGSYEQYFGPGTRLTVT.

The J gene is TRBJ2-3, the V gene TRBV29-1; 7 bases match TRBD2. J gave up 1 base and V 7 bases, and 8 bases lay outside the gene matches. The CDR3 length is 14 residues. CDR1 is SQVTM, CDR2 ANQGSEA, per germline. The CDR3 sequence: CSGVAGYGTDTQYF. The CDR3 coding sequence is TGCAGCGGGGTAGCGGGTTATGGCACAGATACGCAGTATTTT.